This T cell receptor (beta chain) comes out of a study of human T cells and chemical hapten exposure. Study information: During the roughly 24-week study period, patients had diphenylcyclopropenone applied to the scalp every week. On the upper back, patch tests were applied with 0.01% DPC and read at 6 days.

Each CDR3 protein gets one entry after TCRdb re-called the RACE reads with MiXCR. The data show 120,000 to 150,000 distinct CDR3 sequences, about 11% seen once. Noted time point: patch test 2, 6 weeks after DPC sensitization. Noted treatment: therapeutic diphenylcyclopropenone sensitization with weekly scalp DPC. This clonotype was detected many times. The antigen remains undetermined. Overall study findings and caveats: Given that the donors had alopecia, their immune response may differ from that seen in healthy people. With regard to DPC sensitization, TCRs above 1 in 1000 frequency did not change.

The CDR3 sequence is 13 residues long. Germline-derived CDR1 and CDR2 are MNHEY and SMNVEV (reference sequence). The ends were cut back, 0 bases at V and 6 bases at J, with 7 bases in the middle. This chain uses TRBV27 with TRBJ2-3; the D is unclear. Sequencing used whole blood, obtained in connection with sensitization to the hapten diphenylcyclopropenone (DPC). This TCR was recovered from a woman in her forties or fifties with alopecia areata. Some clones in this sample may be carry-over from other donors' samples. The CDR3 loop is CASSLSNSDTQYF. In DNA, the CDR3 is TGTGCCAGCAGTTTATCGAATTCCGATACGCAGTATTTT.